This TCR beta chain appears in the sequencing data of a study of CXCR3-negative and CXCR3-positive naive CD8 T cells. At the level of the study: Sequencing brought in approximately 140 million TRB reads altogether, and each library got about 1.5 +/- 0.3 million. Whole-study findings and limits: TRB CDR3 properties served as the basis for inferring TCR strength, and surface CD5 was comparable between naive subsets. CXCR3-positive naive cells had more hydrophobic TRB CDR3s than CXCR3-negative naive cells. Expression of CXCR3 was partially reduced after cryopreservation, and fresh PBMCs were used in most assays.

Comment on this clonotype: Its antigen remains unknown.

It was by 5' RACE with UMI labels that the TRB cDNA libraries were prepared. TCRdb reprocessed the 5' RACE reads, with one entry per CDR3 protein and no DNA. The sample table sets out 150,000 or so distinct CDR3 sequences. The CDR3 totals 15 residues. The germline V gene has CDR1 SEHNR and CDR2 FQNEAQ (reference sequence). Cells that were CD45RO-CCR7+CD27+CD95- constituted naive CD8+ T cells. The TCR sequence derives from a human donor in good health. Some clones in this sample may be carry-over from other donors' samples. The V gene is TRBV7-9, the J gene TRBJ2-7; the D gene TCRdb calls, TRBD1, cannot be checked with no DNA. The sample comprised naive CXCR3+ CD8+ T cells from blood. Described subset: CD45RO-CCR7+CD27+CD95- naive CD8+ T cells expressing CXCR3 (TNR3+). Here the CDR3 reads CASSGRDRSFYEQYF.